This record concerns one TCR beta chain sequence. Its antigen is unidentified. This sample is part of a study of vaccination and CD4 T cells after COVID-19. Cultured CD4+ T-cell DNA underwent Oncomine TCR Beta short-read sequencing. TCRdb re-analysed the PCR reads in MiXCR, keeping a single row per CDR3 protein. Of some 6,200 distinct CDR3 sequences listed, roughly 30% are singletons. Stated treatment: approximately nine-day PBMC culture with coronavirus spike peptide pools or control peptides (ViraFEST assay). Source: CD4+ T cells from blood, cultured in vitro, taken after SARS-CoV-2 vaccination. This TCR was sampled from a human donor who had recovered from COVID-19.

The chain's CDR3 is CASSEGGYEQYF. CDR3 DNA sequence: TGTGCCAGCAGTGAAGGGGGATACGAGCAGTACTTC. V and J are TRBV6-1 and TRBJ2-7, with D uncertain. The germline V gene has CDR1 MNHNS and CDR2 SASEGT. V lost 1 base, J lost 4 bases, and 5 bases lay in between. This CDR3 is 12 amino acids long.